Listed below are T cell receptor beta chains from one sample, sequenced in a study of cytomegalovirus exposure and HLA in healthy donors. Here immunoSEQ multiplex PCR was the method, and the copy in TCRdb shows in-frame clones only, minus some. The repertoire holds 95,000 to 150,000 clones, with about three quarters as singletons. The sequenced material came from PBMCs. Source of these receptors: a woman aged 40-49 years in good health and CMV-seronegative. Both conserved end residues are part of each CDR3. The D gene is left open where the match is weak. Only part of the rows carry a size: once, few, many, or a class if the clone is expanded.

CASSPRRVTNIQYF | TGTGCCAGCTCACCACGGAGGGTAACAAACATTCAGTACTTC | TRBV18 | few | TRBJ2-4 | NA
CASSLGLVTSGSRREYF | TGTGCCAGCAGCTTGGGGCTAGTCACTAGCGGGAGCCGAAGGGAGTACTTC | TRBV5-4 | NA | TRBJ2-5 | TRBD2
CASSLDFPNTEAFF | TGTGCCAGCAGCTTGGACTTCCCCAACACTGAAGCTTTCTTT | TRBV7-2 | NA | TRBJ1-1 | NA
CASSFAGFDEQYF | TGTGCCAGCAGCTTCGCGGGGTTCGACGAGCAGTACTTC | TRBV5-4 | few | TRBJ2-7 | NA
CASRTDPYNEQFF | TGCGCCAGCAGGACAGATCCCTACAATGAGCAGTTCTTC | TRBV10-1 | NA | TRBJ2-1 | NA
CASSLGGDGDIQYF | TGTGCCAGCAGCTTAGGGGGAGACGGGGACATTCAGTACTTC | TRBV7-9 | NA | TRBJ2-4 | NA
CASSPGGGRETQYF | TGTGCCAGCAGTCCTGGAGGGGGCAGAGAGACCCAGTACTTC | TRBV28 | NA | TRBJ2-5 | NA
CASSLGTGPSYEQYF | TGTGCCAGCAGCTTGGGGACAGGCCCCTCCTACGAGCAGTACTTC | TRBV5-4 | NA | TRBJ2-7 | TRBD1
CASSHGTGSSYEQYF | TGCGCCAGCAGCCACGGGACAGGGAGCTCCTACGAGCAGTACTTC | TRBV5-1 | NA | TRBJ2-7 | TRBD1
CASSSSLDYGYTF | TGTGCCAGCAGTTCAAGCCTGGACTATGGCTACACCTTC | TRBV27 | NA | TRBJ1-2 | NA
CASRQYNEQFF | TGTGCCAGCAGGCAGTACAATGAGCAGTTCTTC | TRBV6-1 | few | TRBJ2-1 | NA
CASSFQDRTQEGTQYF | TGCGCCAGCAGCTTCCAAGACAGGACCCAAGAGGGGACCCAGTACTTC | TRBV5-1 | NA | TRBJ2-5 | NA
CASSLPRGKGGQGGQETQYF | TGTGCCAGCAGTTTACCCAGGGGTAAAGGGGGACAGGGAGGACAAGAGACCCAGTACTTC | TRBV28 | NA | TRBJ2-5 | TRBD1
CASSPVLAGSSYEQYF | TGTGCCAGCAGTCCAGTCCTAGCGGGGAGCTCCTACGAGCAGTACTTC | TRBV28 | NA | TRBJ2-7 | TRBD2
CASSLETGAIYEQYF | TGCGCCAGCAGCTTGGAGACAGGTGCCATCTACGAGCAGTACTTC | TRBV5-1 | NA | TRBJ2-7 | NA
CASSYQTGTPYEQYF | TGTGCCAGCAGTTACCAGACAGGGACCCCCTACGAGCAGTACTTC | TRBV27 | NA | TRBJ2-7 | TRBD1
CASSVGGTSGQETQYF | TGTGCCAGCAGCGTAGGGGGGACTAGCGGCCAAGAGACCCAGTACTTC | TRBV9 | once | TRBJ2-5 | TRBD2
CASSFGGGLYEQYF | TGTGCCAGCAGCTTTGGGGGAGGGCTCTACGAGCAGTACTTC | TRBV7-2 | NA | TRBJ2-7 | TRBD2
CASSQTPGQLNEKLFF | TGCGCCAGCAGCCAGACCCCGGGACAACTAAATGAAAAACTGTTTTTT | TRBV4-1 | NA | TRBJ1-4 | NA
CASSALGRDPNNDTDTQYF | TGTGCCAGCAGTGCCCTGGGGCGGGATCCGAACAATGACACAGATACGCAGTATTTT | TRBV6-4 | NA | TRBJ2-3 | NA
CASSEGVGRTPTGYTF | TGTGCCAGCAGCGAAGGGGTGGGCAGGACGCCCACTGGCTACACCTTC | TRBV9 | NA | TRBJ1-2 | NA
CASSLAGDSGNTIYF | TGCGCCAGCAGCTTGGCCGGTGACTCTGGAAACACCATATATTTT | TRBV5-1 | NA | TRBJ1-3 | NA
CASSQRRDRGQYF | TGTGCCAGCAGTCAACGACGGGACAGGGGTCAGTACTTC | TRBV27 | NA | TRBJ2-7 | TRBD1
CASSLSGDNEQFF | TGCGCCAGCAGCTTGAGCGGGGACAATGAGCAGTTCTTC | TRBV5-1 | NA | TRBJ2-1 | TRBD2
CASSAGGPGNEQYF | TGCGCCAGCAGTGCGGGAGGGCCGGGCAACGAGCAGTACTTC | TRBV10-1 | NA | TRBJ2-7 | TRBD2
CASSLGSGSGGETQYF | TGTGCCAGCAGCTTGGGAAGCGGGAGCGGGGGAGAGACCCAGTACTTC | TRBV5-4 | once | TRBJ2-5 | TRBD2
CASSSDRGGLTNTEAFF | TGTGCCAGCAGCTCCGACAGGGGAGGACTTACGAACACTGAAGCTTTCTTT | TRBV11-3 | NA | TRBJ1-1 | TRBD1
CASSARHRWGTDTQYF | TGTGCCAGCAGCGCGAGACACAGGTGGGGCACAGATACGCAGTATTTT | TRBV9 | NA | TRBJ2-3 | NA
CASSSQGGGFSIQYF | TGTGCCAGCAGCTCGCAGGGTGGTGGTTTTAGCATTCAGTACTTC | TRBV5-6 | NA | TRBJ2-4 | NA
CASSFHQTGFLGRAFF | TGTGCCAGCAGTTTCCATCAGACAGGGTTTCTGGGCAGAGCTTTCTTT | TRBV28 | NA | TRBJ1-1 | TRBD1
CASSHPGSGTYEQYF | TGTGCCAGCAGCCACCCGGGTAGCGGTACCTACGAGCAGTACTTC | TRBV5-6 | NA | TRBJ2-7 | NA
CASSWAGNYEQYF | TGTGCCAGCAGTTGGGCAGGGAACTACGAGCAGTACTTC | TRBV28 | once | TRBJ2-7 | NA
CASSQGSAGEETQYF | TGTGCCAGCAGCCAAGGATCGGCGGGAGAAGAGACCCAGTACTTC | TRBV4-2 | NA | TRBJ2-5 | TRBD2
CASSRTGSRNQPQHF | TGTGCCAGCAGCCGTACAGGGTCTCGCAATCAGCCCCAGCATTTT | TRBV6-5 | NA | TRBJ1-5 | NA
CTSSPRGLLAGEGYEQYF | TGCACCAGCAGCCCCCGGGGTTTACTAGCGGGAGAGGGCTACGAGCAGTACTTC | TRBV1 | NA | TRBJ2-7 | NA
CASSLGGQSYNEQFF | TGCGCCAGCAGCTTGGGCGGGCAGTCCTACAATGAGCAGTTCTTC | TRBV5-1 | NA | TRBJ2-1 | NA
CASSEGQLNQPQHF | TGTGCCAGCAGTGAAGGACAGCTCAATCAGCCCCAGCATTTT | TRBV2 | NA | TRBJ1-5 | NA
CASSWSGTNEKLFF | TGTGCCAGCAGTTGGTCAGGGACAAATGAAAAACTGTTTTTT | TRBV27 | NA | TRBJ1-4 | NA
CASSLMIRETQYF | TGTGCCAGCAGCTTAATGATCCGGGAGACCCAGTACTTC | TRBV7-2 | NA | TRBJ2-5 | NA
CASSVGTGHTGELFF | TGTGCCAGCAGCGTCGGGACAGGGCATACCGGGGAGCTGTTTTTT | TRBV9 | NA | TRBJ2-2 | TRBD1
CASSHDRDRVLGGYTF | TGTGCCAGCAGCCATGACCGGGACAGGGTTTTAGGAGGCTACACCTTC | TRBV7-2 | NA | TRBJ1-2 | TRBD1
CASSLTGGEETQYF | TGCGCCAGCAGCTTGACAGGGGGCGAGGAGACCCAGTACTTC | TRBV5-1 | NA | TRBJ2-5 | TRBD1
CASSQLLADPYNEQFF | TGTGCCAGCAGTCAATTACTAGCGGACCCCTACAATGAGCAGTTCTTC | TRBV28 | NA | TRBJ2-1 | TRBD2
CASSLGGPYGYTF | TGTGCCAGCAGCTTAGGGGGGCCCTATGGCTACACCTTC | TRBV7-8 | NA | TRBJ1-2 | NA
CASTRGRDTEAFF | TGTGCCAGCACTCGGGGGAGGGACACTGAAGCTTTCTTT | TRBV13 | NA | TRBJ1-1 | NA